The clone carrying this T cell receptor beta chain has ten or more counts. Its antigen remains unknown. The data belong to a study of molecular identifiers for immune sequencing clone quantification. Germline V gene sequence: CDR1 SGHVS, CDR2 FQNEAQ. The CDR3 length is 17 residues. The ends lost 5 bases at V and 3 bases at J; junction bases unmatched: 12. A CD8+CD4-CCR7+CD45RA+ phenotype served as the sorting definition for naive CD8 T cells. Listed TCR primers and previously described methods were used for bulk TCR libraries. MiXCR was run by TCRdb on the PCR reads, yielding one entry per CDR3 protein. The data hold around 470,000 distinct CDR3 sequences, with roughly a fifth observed a single time. General observations from the study: Spike-in Jurkat TCR RNA from a single cell reportedly registered among roughly 1.1 million naive cells.

Sequenced input: naive CD8+ T cells from blood, with Jurkat cell RNA spiked in. Stated subset: FACS-sorted CD8+CD4-CCR7+CD45RA+ naive T cells. The V call is TRBV7-8, the J call TRBJ1-1, with 10 bases fitting TRBD1. The receptor's source is a human donor in good health. Some libraries in this study had Jurkat cell RNA spiked in. The CDR3 sequence: CASSTWGQGSLDTEAFF. For the CDR3, the DNA is TGTGCCAGCAGCACGTGGGGACAGGGGAGTCTCGACACTGAAGCTTTCTTT.